The clone carrying this TCR beta chain was seen only a few times. Its antigen is as yet unknown. Using a J-beta primer mix together with a sample-barcoded 5' primer, a second PCR was run for roughly 7 to 11 cycles. MiXCR, applied by TCRdb to the 5' RACE reads, yields one record per CDR3 protein. In the table there are 1.2 million to 1.5 million distinct CDR3 sequences, 59% of which are singletons. The sample originates from a study of blood T cells in healthy people across ages. Study-level points and caveats: TCR beta diversity per million T cells fell roughly linearly with age.

CDR3 length equals 15 residues. V trimming: 6 bases; J trimming: 4 bases; junction bases outside the gene matches: 9. Per the germline V gene, CDR1 is MNHNY and CDR2 is SVGAGI (reference sequence). Extraction yielded at least 5 micrograms of total RNA per sample. The J gene is TRBJ1-5, the V gene TRBV6-6; 7 nucleotides align to TRBD1. The sequencing sample was made of blood. This TCR was recovered from a man between 18 and 29 years old in good health. CDR3 in DNA: TGTGCCAGCAGCCCGGGGACAGTAGGTAATCAGCCCCAGCATTTT. This sequence encodes CASSPGTVGNQPQHF.